Following are 26 T cell receptor beta chains from one sample sequenced in a study of cytomegalovirus exposure and HLA in healthy donors. PCR amplification relied on 60 Vbeta primers (plus 13 Jbeta primers). The protocol was immunoSEQ multiplex PCR, while the TCRdb copy is restricted to in-frame clones and leaves out a portion. The table shows about 130,000 clones, with about 15% occurring only once. Input material: PBMCs. Every receptor here comes from a female donor in good health and CMV-seropositive.

The chain recombines TRBV19 with TRBJ2-3; 10 bases map to TRBD2. Trimming cost V 6 bases and J 2 bases; bases outside gene matches: 5. The CDR3 has 15 amino acids. Germline lookup yields CDR1 LNHDA and CDR2 SQIVND (reference sequence). CDR3 sequence: CASRISGRYTDTQYF. Written as DNA, the CDR3 is TGTGCCAGTAGGATTAGCGGGAGGTACACAGATACGCAGTATTTT. The variable domain in full, completed from reference TRBV19 and TRBJ2-3, reads DGGITQSPKYLFRKEGQNVTLSCEQNLNHDAMYWYRQDPGQGLRLIYYSQIVNDFQKGDIAEGYSVSREKKESFPLTVTSAQKNPTAFYLCASRISGRYTDTQYFGPGTRLTVL.

This clone turned up a few times. The rearrangement uses TRBV15 and TRBJ1-1, with D maybe TRBD1 (6 bases). Looked up from germline, CDR1 is LNHNV and CDR2 is YYDKDF (reference sequence). Trimming pared 3 bases from V and 1 base from J, leaving 12 bases between. CDR3 length: 15 residues. For the CDR3, the DNA is TGTGCCACCAGCAGCAGGGGATTCGGGAACACTGAAGCTTTCTTT. This sequence encodes CATSSRGFGNTEAFF.

The chain employs TRBV9 and TRBJ2-5; 7 nucleotides align to TRBD2. The CDR3 sequence is 14 residues long. Germline V gene lookup returns CDR1 SGDLS and CDR2 YYNGEE. V shed 3 bases and J 5 bases; nucleotides not matched to a gene: 7. The CDR3 reads CASSAQDGRETQYF. The CDR3 nucleotides read TGTGCCAGCAGCGCCCAGGACGGGAGGGAGACCCAGTACTTC.

CDR3 residues: CASLGQGSGSNQPQHF. The CDR3 bases are TGTGCCAGCCTGGGACAGGGTTCTGGGAGCAATCAGCCCCAGCATTTT. The rearrangement links TRBV6-6 to TRBJ1-5, with TRBD1 identical over 9 bases. CDR1 and CDR2 from the germline V gene are MNHNY and SVGAGI (reference sequence). V lost 8 bases and J lost 1; bases outside the gene matches: 9. The CDR3 runs 16 residues.

The chain joins TRBV5-6 to TRBJ1-3; D gene unclear. The V end lost 3 bases, the J end lost 4 bases, and 5 bases lay between the germline ends. The CDR3 covers 12 residues. CDR1 is SGHDT, CDR2 YYEEEE, per germline. The CDR3: CASSSTGNTIYF. The CDR3 DNA is TGTGCCAGCAGCTCCACAGGAAACACCATATATTTT.

In this sample, this clone turned up a few times. J is TRBJ1-2 and V is TRBV4-2; perhaps TRBD1 as D (5 bases). V lost 0 bases and J lost 0, with 14 bases in between. Germline CDR1 and CDR2: LGHNA and YNFKEQ. This CDR3 contains 17 residues. The CDR3 region has the DNA TGTGCCAGCAGCCAAGATCATCAGACAGACACTAACTATGGCTACACCTTC. It is translated as CASSQDHQTDTNYGYTF.

The chain couples TRBV9 to TRBJ2-1; TRBD1 aligns across 7 bases. Trimming took 0 bases from V and 7 from J; bases not matched to a gene: 4. The length of the CDR3 is 14 residues. Germline V gives CDR1 SGDLS, CDR2 YYNGEE. The CDR3 loop is CASSVGGQLNEQFF. Here the CDR3 DNA reads TGTGCCAGCAGCGTAGGGGGACAGCTAAATGAGCAGTTCTTC. Full variable domain (rest looked up from reference TRBV9 and TRBJ2-1): DSGVTQTPKHLITATGQRVTLRCSPRSGDLSVYWYQQSLDQGLQFLIQYYNGEERAKGNILERFSAQQFPDLHSELNLSSLELGDSALYFCASSVGGQLNEQFFGPGTRLTVL.

This chain links TRBV9 with TRBJ1-6, with D unclear. Trimming stripped 0 bases from V and 0 bases from J, with 4 bases between. Looked up from germline, CDR1 is SGDLS and CDR2 is YYNGEE. The length of the CDR3 is 15 residues. CDR3 DNA sequence: TGTGCCAGCAGCGTAGGGCACTCCTATAATTCACCCCTCCACTTT. It yields the protein CASSVGHSYNSPLHF.

There are a few counts of this clone. DNA of the CDR3: TGTGCCAGCAGCTTAGCGTTCCAACTCCAAGAGACCCAGTACTTC. This translates into CASSLAFQLQETQYF. The V and J genes are TRBV7-2 and TRBJ2-5, with unresolved D. This CDR3 spans 15 amino acids. Trimming stripped 0 bases from V and 1 base from J, with 9 bases between. Germline V gives CDR1 SGHTA, CDR2 FQGNSA.

The chain combines TRBV19 with TRBJ2-2; TRBD2 aligns across 14 bases. Germline lookup yields CDR1 LNHDA and CDR2 SQIVND (reference sequence). This CDR3 spans 15 amino acids. With V trimmed by 10 bases and J by 5 bases, 6 bases remained unmatched. As DNA, the CDR3 is TGTGCCACTGGGACTAGCGGGAGTTGGACCGGGGAGCTGTTTTTT. Encoded protein: CATGTSGSWTGELFF.

This chain links TRBV5-4 with TRBJ2-3; 10 bases fit TRBD2. Losses at the gene ends were 2 bases for V and 4 bases for J; bases not matched to a gene: 19. The CDR3 has 20 residues. CDR1 is SGHNT, CDR2 YYREEE, per germline (reference sequence). The CDR3 loop is CASSLNLLAGDSLRPDTQYF. The CDR3, as DNA: TGTGCCAGCAGCTTAAACCTTCTAGCGGGGGATAGTTTGAGGCCAGATACGCAGTATTTT.

The CDR3 DNA follows: TGTGCCTCATCGAAGGAGCGCGGCAATCAGCCCCAGCATTTT. It codes for CASSKERGNQPQHF. The gene calls are TRBV10-3 and TRBJ1-5; D remains unclear. Trimming took 11 bases from V and 2 from J, leaving 16 bases between them. The CDR3 has 14 amino acids. Germline V gives CDR1 ENHRY, CDR2 SYGVKD.

The chain recombines TRBV2 with TRBJ2-1; 9 bases are a match to TRBD1. The CDR3 is made up of 15 amino acids. With 5 bases clipped from V and 4 bases from J, the junction kept 6 bases outside the gene matches. CDR1 and CDR2 from the germline V gene are SNHLY and FYNNEI. CDR3 amino acids: CASSPDRGTYNEQFF. In DNA form, the CDR3 reads TGTGCCAGCAGTCCGGACAGGGGTACGTACAATGAGCAGTTCTTC.

This clone has more than one count but fewer than ten. The CDR3 DNA sequence: TGTGCCAGCAACCCACAGGGGGGGGACGAGCAGTACTTC. The encoded protein is CASNPQGGDEQYF. This rearrangement joins TRBV6-6 to TRBJ2-7, with D tentatively TRBD1 (8 bases). The CDR3 consists of 13 residues. Germline assignment: CDR1 MNHNY and CDR2 SVGAGI (reference sequence). The V gene lost 7 bases and the J gene lost 5 bases, with 15 bases spanning the gap.

This clone was counted between two and nine times. This sequence joins TRBV9 and TRBJ2-5; the D gene is possibly TRBD1 (6 bases). V shed 1 base and J shed 4 bases, with 14 bases lying between them. Germline V gene lookup returns CDR1 SGDLS and CDR2 YYNGEE. This CDR3 is built from 15 residues. This CDR3 is CASSVSPGAGETQYF. Here the CDR3 DNA reads TGTGCCAGCAGCGTATCTCCAGGGGCGGGAGAGACCCAGTACTTC.

This clone showed up just a few times. This sequence joins TRBV7-9 and TRBJ2-5; D perhaps matches TRBD2 (6 bases). Trimming took off 3 bases at V and 5 bases at J, with 16 bases between the two ends. The CDR3 loop spans 15 amino acids. Germline V gene data show CDR1 as SEHNR and CDR2 as FQNEAQ (reference sequence). The DNA for the CDR3 is TGTGCCAGCAGCTTTATAGAGGGCCGGGGGGAGACCCAGTACTTC. It translates to CASSFIEGRGETQYF.

A few counts support this clone. This chain joins TRBV5-6 and TRBJ2-3, with TRBD2 matching 12 bases. The CDR3 has 19 residues. V lost 4 bases to trimming and J lost 0 bases; unmatched junction nucleotides: 12. In germline, CDR1 is SGHDT, CDR2 YYEEEE. The CDR3 loop is CASSKKNTGTSGSTDTQYF. CDR3 sequence (DNA): TGTGCCAGCAGCAAAAAAAACACCGGGACTAGCGGGAGCACAGATACGCAGTATTTT.

This clone was detected a few times. The rearrangement links TRBV5-1 to TRBJ2-7, with D possibly TRBD1 on 5 matching bases. The CDR3 is made up of 15 amino acids. Trimming removed 0 bases from V and 3 bases from J, with 13 bases in between. Germline V CDR1 and CDR2: SGHRS, YFSETQ. The CDR3 coding sequence is TGCGCCAGCAGCTTGGAGGTCAGGGCTGTCTACGAGCAGTACTTC. It yields the protein CASSLEVRAVYEQYF.

The DNA of the CDR3 is TGTGCCAGCAGTTACTGGGGGGGGCCCTACGAGCAGTACTTC. This codes for CASSYWGGPYEQYF. The chain links TRBV6-5 to TRBJ2-7; tentative D call: TRBD2 (7 bases). Trimming removed 1 base from V and 2 bases from J, with 9 bases in between. CDR1 is MNHEY, CDR2 SVGAGI, per germline. The CDR3 is made up of 14 amino acids.

The chain links TRBV6-5 to TRBJ1-4; 9 positions match TRBD1. CDR3 size: 15 residues. Germline V CDR1 and CDR2: MNHEY, SVGAGI. V shed 6 bases and J 5 bases; nucleotides not matched to a gene: 7. The CDR3 bases are TGTGCCAGCAGACGATGGACAGGGGTAAATGAAAAACTGTTTTTT. It translates to CASRRWTGVNEKLFF.

The table lists this clone with a few counts. V gene TRBV6-1 combines with J gene TRBJ1-1, with 7 positions matching TRBD1. Germline V gene lookup returns CDR1 MNHNS and CDR2 SASEGT. V was pared by 2 bases and J by 0 bases, with 6 bases of the junction left unmatched. The CDR3 runs to 16 residues. The CDR3 loop is CASSEYWGQLNTEAFF. In nucleotides, the CDR3 is TGTGCCAGCAGTGAATATTGGGGACAGCTGAACACTGAAGCTTTCTTT.

The genes are TRBV7-8 and TRBJ1-5; 9 bases map to TRBD1. CDR1 is SGHVS, CDR2 FQNEAQ, per germline. The CDR3 length is 15 residues. Unmatched junction bases numbered 7, after V lost 5 bases and J lost 5 bases. The CDR3 DNA is TGTGCCAGCAGCCCGCCAGGACAGGGGTATCAGCCCCAGCATTTT. It is translated as CASSPPGQGYQPQHF.

Only a few counts were recorded for this clone. The rearrangement joins TRBV29-1 to TRBJ2-7, with a possible D match to TRBD1 (5 bases). The germline V and J ends were trimmed by 3 bases and 3 bases, with 12 bases remaining between them. CDR3 length: 13 amino acids. Looked up from germline, CDR1 is SQVTM and CDR2 is ANQGSEA. The CDR3 region is CSVDLGPNYEQYF. In DNA form, the CDR3 reads TGCAGCGTTGACCTGGGGCCCAACTACGAGCAGTACTTC.

This clone appeared a few times. The V and J genes are TRBV27 and TRBJ2-1; weak D call: TRBD1 (6 bases). CDR3 length equals 15 residues. Germline V gene sequence: CDR1 MNHEY, CDR2 SMNVEV (reference sequence). Trimming pared 1 base from V and 4 bases from J, leaving 11 bases between. The CDR3 loop reads CASSLYRDTYNEQFF. CDR3 in DNA: TGTGCCAGCAGTTTATACCGGGACACGTACAATGAGCAGTTCTTC.

The CDR3 loop is CASSTSGTGGQPQHF. The DNA for the CDR3 is TGTGCCAGCAGCACGTCGGGGACAGGGGGACAGCCCCAGCATTTT. The genes are TRBV6-5 and TRBJ1-5; TRBD1 aligns across 11 bases. The CDR3 length is 15 residues. With 6 bases clipped from V and 7 bases from J, the junction kept 8 bases outside the gene matches. From germline, CDR1 is MNHEY and CDR2 SVGAGI.

This clone was counted only a few times. Other DNA sequences within the sample encode an identical CDR3. This sequence joins TRBV13 and TRBJ1-1, with TRBD1 matching over 8 bases. The V and J ends lost 5 bases and 4 bases, in that order; junction bases with no gene match: 6. Germline V CDR1 and CDR2: PRHDT, FYEKMQ (reference sequence). The CDR3 runs to 14 residues. For the CDR3, the DNA is TGTGCCAGCAGCAAGACTGACAGGGGCACTGAAGCTTTCTTT. Translating it yields CASSKTDRGTEAFF.